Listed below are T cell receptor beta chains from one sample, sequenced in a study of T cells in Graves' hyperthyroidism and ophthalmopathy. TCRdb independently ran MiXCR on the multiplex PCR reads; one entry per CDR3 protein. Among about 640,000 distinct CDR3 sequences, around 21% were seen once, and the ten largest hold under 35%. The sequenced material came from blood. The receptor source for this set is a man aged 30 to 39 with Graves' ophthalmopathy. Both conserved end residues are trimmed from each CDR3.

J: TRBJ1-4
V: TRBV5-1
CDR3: ASRSQTTNEKLF

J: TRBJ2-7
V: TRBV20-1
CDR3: SARQDTNYEQY

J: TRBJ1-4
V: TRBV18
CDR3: ASSHRDRPEKLF

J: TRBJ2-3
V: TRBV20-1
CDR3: SASWDTQY

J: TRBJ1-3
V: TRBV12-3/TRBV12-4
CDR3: ASSLPLGDHYGNTIY

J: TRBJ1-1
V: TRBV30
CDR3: AWSVRSLTGAF

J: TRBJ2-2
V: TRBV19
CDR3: ASSISLTAVFGELF

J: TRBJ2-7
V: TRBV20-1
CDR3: SAGGGTGGLHEQY

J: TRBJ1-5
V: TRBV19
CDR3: ASSRGRVVDQPQH

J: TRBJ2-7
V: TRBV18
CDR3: ASSPRDGSSYEQY

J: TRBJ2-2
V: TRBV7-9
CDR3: ASSSDLEGPTGELF

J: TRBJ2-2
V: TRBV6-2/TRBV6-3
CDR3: ASSGQGAGELF

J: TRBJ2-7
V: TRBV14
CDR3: ASSPGTSGASYEQY

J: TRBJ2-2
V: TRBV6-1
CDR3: ASHPQETNTGELF

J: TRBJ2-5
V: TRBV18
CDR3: ASSPSDRYQETQY

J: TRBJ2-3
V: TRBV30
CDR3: AWSVRLASDTQY

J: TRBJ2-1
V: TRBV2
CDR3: ASSEVWLAGSYNEQF

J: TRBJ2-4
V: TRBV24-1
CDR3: ATSGRGERNIQY

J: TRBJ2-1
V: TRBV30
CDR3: AWSEGQGTYNEQF

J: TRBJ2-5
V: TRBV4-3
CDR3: ASSQATGGGETQY

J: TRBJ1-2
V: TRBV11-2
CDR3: ASSRRRGARGYT

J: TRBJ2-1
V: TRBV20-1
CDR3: SARPTSGTGNRNEQF

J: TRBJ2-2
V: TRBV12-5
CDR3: ASGSVTATGELF

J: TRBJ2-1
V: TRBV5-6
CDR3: ASSSLQGREQF

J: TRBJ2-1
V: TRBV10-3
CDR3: AISSGNTYNEQF

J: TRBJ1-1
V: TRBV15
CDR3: ATSRRRVNTEAF

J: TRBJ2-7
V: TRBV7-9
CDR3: ASRRTGDEQY

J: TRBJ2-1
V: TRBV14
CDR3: ASAGGWRSSYNEQF

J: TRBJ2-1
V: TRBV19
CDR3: ASSQSNLAGIPHEQF

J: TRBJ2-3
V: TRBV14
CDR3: ASSQEGSITDTQY

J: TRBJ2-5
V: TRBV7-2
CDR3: ASSPFGSQETQY

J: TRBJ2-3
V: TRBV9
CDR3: ASSVGSAGDTQY